A single sample gave rise to the 2 T cell receptor beta chains below, sequenced in a study of cytomegalovirus exposure and HLA in healthy donors. The PCR ran on 60 Vbeta and 13 Jbeta primers. Assay: immunoSEQ multiplex PCR; the TCRdb copy retains only in-frame clones and omits some. The sample holds some 200,000 clones; approximately 70% are singletons and the top ten take about 2.8%. The specimen was PBMCs. These receptors were taken from a man in his forties in good health and CMV-seropositive.

The genes are TRBV10-3 and TRBJ1-4; a possible D gene is TRBD1 (5 bases). With 4 bases removed from V and 8 bases from J, the gap between germline ends came to 11 bases. CDR1 and CDR2 from the germline V gene are ENHRY and SYGVKD. CDR3 length: 13 residues. CDR3 residues: CAISVPGNEKLFF. The CDR3, as DNA: TGTGCCATCAGTGTTCCAGGGAACGAAAAACTGTTTTTT.

This clone was counted only a few times. J is TRBJ2-2 and V is TRBV6-4; 13 bases map to TRBD2. Losses at the gene ends were 5 bases for V and 5 bases for J; bases not matched to a gene: 2. Germline CDR1 reads MRHNA; CDR2 reads SNTAGT. This CDR3 has 15 residues. CDR3 nucleotides: TGTGCCAGCAGTTGGACTAGCGGGGGTACCGGGGAGCTGTTTTTT. Encoded protein: CASSWTSGGTGELFF.